These 32 T cell receptor beta chains were all obtained from the same sample, sequenced in a study of blood T cell repertoires in COVID-19. Only in-frame clones appear in the TCRdb table, and some are missing; sequencing was by immunoSEQ multiplex PCR. The sample holds roughly 98,000 clones, 80% to 95% seen once. The material sequenced was peripheral blood. These receptors all stem from a woman aged 60 to 75 with active COVID-19.

The chain is built from TRBV28 and TRBJ1-5, with D possibly matching TRBD1 (5 bases). Trimming removed 0 bases from V and 4 bases from J, with 10 bases in between. Germline V gene sequence: CDR1 MDHEN, CDR2 SYDVKM. This CDR3 contains 15 residues. For the CDR3, the DNA is TGTGCCAGCAGTTTATGGGGCAGGGTAAATCAGCCCCAGCATTTT. This translates into CASSLWGRVNQPQHF.

The chain has TRBV19 and TRBJ2-3; weak D call: TRBD2 (5 bases). V gave up 3 bases and J gave up 1 base, with 11 bases separating them. Germline V gene sequence: CDR1 LNHDA, CDR2 SQIVND (reference sequence). The CDR3 spans 15 residues. The CDR3 nucleotides are TGTGCCAGTAGTATCATGCGGGCGGGCACAGATACGCAGTATTTT. Translated: CASSIMRAGTDTQYF.

The chain links TRBV12-3 or TRBV12-4 to TRBJ2-5; no definite D call. V was cut by 3 bases and J by 5 bases, with 7 bases left in between. CDR3 length equals 12 residues. The CDR3 DNA reads as TGTGCCAGCAGTTTTTCCCCGGAGACCCAGTACTTC. It codes for CASSFSPETQYF.

V and J are TRBV10-3 and TRBJ1-2; D is unresolved. Germline V CDR1 and CDR2: ENHRY, SYGVKD. CDR3 size: 11 residues. V lost 11 bases to trimming and J lost 4 bases, with 11 bases between them. The CDR3 spells CASGSSYGYTF. The CDR3 DNA sequence: TGTGCCTCGGGGAGTTCCTATGGCTACACCTTC.

This chain uses TRBV7-9 with TRBJ1-1; maybe TRBD1 (5 bases). Per the germline V gene, CDR1 is SEHNR and CDR2 is FQNEAQ (reference sequence). V dropped 0 bases and J dropped 6 bases, with 14 bases sitting between them. The CDR3 is 15 amino acids. In DNA form, the CDR3 reads TGTGCCAGCAGCTTAGCCTTTCACAGGACGTCTGAAGCTTTCTTT. Translated, it gives CASSLAFHRTSEAFF.

The chain combines TRBV7-3 with TRBJ1-2, with D maybe TRBD1 (5 bases). Germline V gene lookup returns CDR1 SGHTA and CDR2 FQGTGA. V was trimmed by 5 bases and J by 6 bases, leaving 7 bases between them. This CDR3 spans 11 amino acids. The CDR3 loop is CASSRGDGYTF. The CDR3 region has the DNA TGTGCCAGCAGCCGGGGGGATGGCTACACCTTC.

The chain combines TRBV7-2 with TRBJ2-3, with D tentatively TRBD2 (6 bases). The V end was cut by 8 bases, the J end by 2 bases, with 8 bases between. CDR3 length equals 12 residues. The V gene's germline CDR1 is SGHTA and CDR2 FQGNSA. Written as DNA, the CDR3 is TGTGCCAGCGGGGGGTTCACAGATACGCAGTATTTT. Amino acids: CASGGFTDTQYF.

The chain uses TRBV30 and TRBJ2-5, with 9 bases aligning to TRBD1. Germline V gene lookup returns CDR1 GTSNPN and CDR2 SVGIG (reference sequence). This CDR3 has 13 residues. V dropped 4 bases and J dropped 5; count of bases not matched to a gene: 5. The CDR3 nucleotides read TGTGCCTGGAAGGACAGGGGATTTGAGACCCAGTACTTC. The encoded protein is CAWKDRGFETQYF.

V and J are TRBV4-1 and TRBJ2-1, with TRBD2 matching over 8 bases. V trimming: 0 bases; J trimming: 3 bases; junction bases outside the gene matches: 10. Per germline, CDR1 MGHRA and CDR2 YSYEKL. This CDR3 contains 18 residues. CDR3 nucleotide sequence: TGCGCCAGCAGCCAAGATCGGACTAGCCCTTCCGACTACAATGAGCAGTTCTTC. Translated, it gives CASSQDRTSPSDYNEQFF.

CDR3 protein: CASRGPGYAGYTF. The CDR3 nucleotides read TGTGCCAGCAGGGGCCCGGGGTACGCTGGCTACACCTTC. The rearrangement uses TRBV28 and TRBJ1-2; D not resolved. Deletions cut 6 bases from V and 7 bases from J, with 15 bases between. This CDR3 is built from 13 residues. Germline V CDR1 and CDR2: MDHEN, SYDVKM.

The J gene is TRBJ2-1, the V gene TRBV9; D call uncertain. Germline V gene data show CDR1 as SGDLS and CDR2 as YYNGEE. The V end lost 4 bases, the J end lost 8 bases, and 16 bases lay between the germline ends. This CDR3 has 14 residues. The CDR3 DNA reads TGTGCCAGCAGCCCCCCCTCCGCCCGGGATGAGCAGTTCTTC. It translates to CASSPPSARDEQFF.

In DNA form, the CDR3 reads TGTGCCAGTAATCTAGGAGGGCTTAGCAATCAGCCCCAGCATTTT. Protein sequence: CASNLGGLSNQPQHF. The chain employs TRBV19 and TRBJ1-5; D call uncertain. The CDR3 is made up of 15 amino acids. CDR1 LNHDA and CDR2 SQIVND come from the germline V gene (reference sequence). V gave up 7 bases and J gave up 0 bases, with 13 bases separating them.

The V and J genes are TRBV19 and TRBJ1-2; D might be TRBD1 (6 bases). Trimming took 7 bases from V and 4 from J, leaving 10 bases between them. Germline CDR1 LNHDA, CDR2 SQIVND (reference sequence). The CDR3 has 12 amino acids. The CDR3 sequence is CASNDRIYGYTF. CDR3 in DNA: TGTGCCAGTAACGACAGGATCTATGGCTACACCTTC.

The chain has TRBV19 and TRBJ2-2; TRBD2 is a possible D gene (6 bases). The CDR3 is made up of 15 amino acids. Looked up from germline, CDR1 is LNHDA and CDR2 is SQIVND (reference sequence). The V end lost 9 bases, the J end lost 3 bases, and 17 bases lay between the germline ends. The CDR3, as DNA: TGTGCCAGGGGGTTGGGAGCGGGCTACACCGGGGAGCTGTTTTTT. This sequence encodes CARGLGAGYTGELFF. Combining the CDR3 with reference TRBV19 and TRBJ2-2 gives the whole variable domain DGGITQSPKYLFRKEGQNVTLSCEQNLNHDAMYWYRQDPGQGLRLIYYSQIVNDFQKGDIAEGYSVSREKKESFPLTVTSAQKNPTAFYLCARGLGAGYTGELFFGEGSRLTVL.

This chain's CDR3 is CASSEVTGAPYEQYF. CDR3 in DNA: TGTGCCAGCAGTGAGGTCACAGGGGCCCCCTACGAGCAGTACTTC. The chain joins TRBV2 to TRBJ2-7; TRBD1 matches at 7 bases. CDR3 length: 15 residues. The germline V gene encodes CDR1 SNHLY and CDR2 FYNNEI. The J segment lost 2 bases and the V segment lost 3 bases, leaving 7 bases of the junction unmatched.

The chain recombines TRBV28 with TRBJ1-2, with 7 positions matching TRBD1. J gave up 3 bases and V 10 bases, and 8 bases lay outside the gene matches. There are 13 residues in the CDR3. Looked up from germline, CDR1 is MDHEN and CDR2 is SYDVKM. The CDR3: CAIATGVHYGYTF. The CDR3 region has the DNA TGTGCCATCGCTACAGGGGTTCACTATGGCTACACCTTC.

The chain carries TRBV6-4 and TRBJ1-1; D not resolved. CDR1 MRHNA and CDR2 SNTAGT come from the germline V gene. The CDR3 has 13 amino acids. Trimming shortened V by 1 base and J by 12 bases, and 15 bases separated the two germline ends. CDR3 nucleotide sequence: TGTGCCAGCAGTGACTTAGGTACAGCAGAAACTTTCTTT. Its protein product is CASSDLGTAETFF.

CDR3 loop: CAISESGTGLETQYF. The CDR3 DNA follows: TGTGCCATCAGTGAGTCGGGGACAGGGCTGGAGACCCAGTACTTC. The V and J genes are TRBV10-3 and TRBJ2-5; 9 bases are shared with TRBD1. The germline V gene encodes CDR1 ENHRY and CDR2 SYGVKD. Trimming took 0 bases from V and 5 from J; bases not matched to a gene: 4. CDR3 length: 15 residues.

The chain is built from TRBV28 and TRBJ2-2; 8 bases map to TRBD1. Germline V CDR1 and CDR2: MDHEN, SYDVKM. The CDR3 is 14 amino acids. Trimming took 7 bases from V and 4 from J; bases not matched to a gene: 5. As DNA, the CDR3 is TGTGCCAGCAAGGGACAGGCTATCACCGGGGAGCTGTTTTTT. Its protein is CASKGQAITGELFF.

The chain carries TRBV11-3 and TRBJ2-2; 9 bases are shared with TRBD1. Germline V gene sequence: CDR1 SGHNT, CDR2 YENEEA. The V gene end was trimmed by 6 bases and the J gene end by 5 bases; junction bases not matched to a gene: 10. The CDR3 contains 16 residues. CDR3 in amino acids: CASSPGQGMSTGELFF. The CDR3 DNA reads TGTGCCAGCAGTCCGGGACAGGGTATGAGTACCGGGGAGCTGTTTTTT.

The rearrangement links TRBV28 to TRBJ1-3; possible D gene TRBD1, 5 bases. This CDR3 contains 14 residues. V was trimmed by 6 bases and J by 0 bases, leaving 9 bases between them. Germline V CDR1 and CDR2: MDHEN, SYDVKM. DNA of the CDR3: TGTGCCAGCAGAGACAGCAACTCTGGAAACACCATATATTTT. Its protein is CASRDSNSGNTIYF.

There are a few counts of this clone. The rearrangement links TRBV5-1 to TRBJ2-5, with 7 positions matching TRBD1. The CDR3 runs to 16 residues. The germline V gene has CDR1 SGHRS and CDR2 YFSETQ. V gave up 1 base and J gave up 4 bases; unmatched junction bases: 10. The CDR3 here is CASSLYSRGQGETQYF. DNA of the CDR3: TGCGCCAGCAGCTTGTATTCGAGGGGGCAGGGAGAGACCCAGTACTTC.

The chain has TRBV6-5 and TRBJ2-1; D not certain. Germline V gives CDR1 MNHEY, CDR2 SVGAGI. CDR3 length: 11 amino acids. Trimming took 11 bases from V and 2 from J, leaving 7 bases between them. CDR3 sequence reads: CACGPYNEQFF. The CDR3 DNA reads as TGTGCCTGTGGGCCCTACAATGAGCAGTTCTTC.

The chain recombines TRBV30 with TRBJ2-5, with TRBD2 as a possible D gene (5 bases). The CDR3 loop spans 13 amino acids. V was clipped by 0 bases and J by 3 bases, with 8 bases between them. Germline V CDR1 and CDR2: GTSNPN, SVGIG (reference sequence). The CDR3, as DNA: TGTGCCTGGAGTGTACTAGGAAAAGAGACCCAGTACTTC. This translates into CAWSVLGKETQYF.

The chain joins TRBV20-1 to TRBJ2-1; D not resolved. The V and J ends lost 4 bases and 5 bases respectively, with 6 bases between them. The V gene's germline CDR1 is DFQATT and CDR2 SNEGSKA (reference sequence). CDR3 length: 11 amino acids. The CDR3 nucleotides are TGCAGTGCTATCAGAAACAATGAGCAGTTCTTC. Translated, it gives CSAIRNNEQFF.

This chain links TRBV9 with TRBJ1-5; TRBD1 aligns across 11 bases. The CDR3 covers 14 residues. V was pared by 3 bases and J by 9 bases, with 5 bases of the junction left unmatched. In germline, CDR1 is SGDLS, CDR2 YYNGEE. The CDR3 loop is CASSAGQGDRPQHF. CDR3 nucleotides: TGTGCCAGCAGCGCGGGACAGGGGGATCGGCCCCAGCATTTT.

V and J are TRBV6-2 or TRBV6-3 and TRBJ1-1, with D possibly matching TRBD1 (6 bases). In germline, CDR1 is MNHEY, CDR2 SVGEGT. V shed 6 bases and J shed 1 base, with 12 bases lying between them. This CDR3 has 14 amino acids. This chain's CDR3 is CASSEQGGNTEAFF. For the CDR3, the DNA is TGTGCCAGCAGCGAACAGGGTGGGAACACTGAAGCTTTCTTT.

The rearrangement links TRBV3-1 (or the pseudogene TRBV3-2) to TRBJ2-4; TRBD2 is a possible D gene (5 bases). The CDR3 sequence is 17 residues long. Germline loops: CDR1 LGHDT, CDR2 YNNKEL (reference sequence). Deletions cut 0 bases from V and 2 bases from J, with 14 bases between. Here the CDR3 DNA reads TGTGCCAGCAGCCAAGAGGGCGTCCGGACTTCCAAAAACATTCAGTACTTC. This encodes CASSQEGVRTSKNIQYF.

This sequence joins TRBV15 and TRBJ2-7; D remains ambiguous. The CDR3 loop spans 14 amino acids. CDR1 is LNHNV, CDR2 YYDKDF, per germline (reference sequence). Trimming cost V 5 bases and J 3 bases, with 14 bases left between them. This CDR3 is CATSSRAEYYEQYF. In DNA, the CDR3 is TGTGCCACCAGCTCCCGAGCTGAATACTACGAGCAGTACTTC.

The V gene is TRBV6-5, the J gene TRBJ2-7; 8 bases line up with TRBD2. Germline lookup yields CDR1 MNHEY and CDR2 SVGAGI. V was clipped by 2 bases and J by 0 bases; unmatched bases: 6. The CDR3 spans 16 residues. The CDR3 nucleotides are TGTGCCAGCAGTTACGAGTATCGGGGGGGCTCCTACGAGCAGTACTTC. Amino acids: CASSYEYRGGSYEQYF.

The V and J genes are TRBV12-5 and TRBJ2-7, with 14 bases lining up with TRBD2. Per germline, CDR1 LGHNT and CDR2 FRNRAP. The CDR3 spans 15 residues. J gave up 8 bases and V 6 bases, and 9 bases lay outside the gene matches. Here the CDR3 DNA reads TGTGCTAGTGGACACGGGACTAGCGGGGGTATCCAGCAGTACTTC. The encoded protein is CASGHGTSGGIQQYF.

The chain carries TRBV24-1 and TRBJ1-2; 8 nucleotides align to TRBD1. The junction had 6 bases not matched to a gene; V was cut back by 2 bases and J by 2 bases. This CDR3 comprises 16 residues. Germline V CDR1 and CDR2: KGHDR, SFDVKD. Here the CDR3 reads CATSDSSRTGNYGYTF. CDR3 DNA: TGTGCCACCAGTGATTCCTCCCGGACAGGGAACTATGGCTACACCTTC.